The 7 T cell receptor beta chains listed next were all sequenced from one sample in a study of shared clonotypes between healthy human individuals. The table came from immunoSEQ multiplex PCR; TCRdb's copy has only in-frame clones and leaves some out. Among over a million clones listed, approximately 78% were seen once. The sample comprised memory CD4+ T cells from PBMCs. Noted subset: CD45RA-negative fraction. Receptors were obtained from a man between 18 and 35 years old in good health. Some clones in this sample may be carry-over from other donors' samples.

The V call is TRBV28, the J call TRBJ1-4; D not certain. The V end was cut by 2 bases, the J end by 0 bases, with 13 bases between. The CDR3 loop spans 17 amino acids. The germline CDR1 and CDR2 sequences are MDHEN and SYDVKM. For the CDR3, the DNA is TGTGCCAGCAGTTTACCACGATCCGGGACAACTAATGAAAAACTGTTTTTT. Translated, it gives CASSLPRSGTTNEKLFF.

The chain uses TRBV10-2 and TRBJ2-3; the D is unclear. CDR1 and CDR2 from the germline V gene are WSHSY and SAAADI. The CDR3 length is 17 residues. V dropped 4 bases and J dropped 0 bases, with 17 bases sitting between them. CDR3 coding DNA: TGCGCCAGCAGTGCCTTAGTTCGGACCTCTAGCACAGATACGCAGTATTTT. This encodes CASSALVRTSSTDTQYF.

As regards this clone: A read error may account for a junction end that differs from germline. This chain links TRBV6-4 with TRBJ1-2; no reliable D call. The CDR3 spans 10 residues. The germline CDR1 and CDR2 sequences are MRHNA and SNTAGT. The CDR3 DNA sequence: TGTGCCAGCAGTCACACGGGCGGGCCCTTC. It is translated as CASSHTGGPF.

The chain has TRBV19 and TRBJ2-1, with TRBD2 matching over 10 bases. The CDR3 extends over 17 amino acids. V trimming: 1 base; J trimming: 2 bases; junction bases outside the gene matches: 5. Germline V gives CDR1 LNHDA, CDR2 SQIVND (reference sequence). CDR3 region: CASSIGGLAQTYNEQFF. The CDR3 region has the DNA TGTGCCAGTAGTATAGGGGGACTAGCGCAAACCTACAATGAGCAGTTCTTC.

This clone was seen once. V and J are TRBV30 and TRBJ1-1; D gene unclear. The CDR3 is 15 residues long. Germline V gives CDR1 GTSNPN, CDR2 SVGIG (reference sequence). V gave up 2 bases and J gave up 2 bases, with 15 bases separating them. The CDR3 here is CAWSPVNLGNTEAFF. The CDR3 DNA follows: TGTGCCTGGAGTCCTGTAAACCTTGGCAACACTGAAGCTTTCTTT.

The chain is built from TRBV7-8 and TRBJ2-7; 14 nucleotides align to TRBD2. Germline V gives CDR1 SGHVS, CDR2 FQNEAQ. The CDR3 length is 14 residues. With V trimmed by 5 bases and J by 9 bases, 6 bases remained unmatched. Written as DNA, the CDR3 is TGTGCCAGCAGCACCGGGACTAGCGGGAGTAGGCAGTACTTC. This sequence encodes CASSTGTSGSRQYF.

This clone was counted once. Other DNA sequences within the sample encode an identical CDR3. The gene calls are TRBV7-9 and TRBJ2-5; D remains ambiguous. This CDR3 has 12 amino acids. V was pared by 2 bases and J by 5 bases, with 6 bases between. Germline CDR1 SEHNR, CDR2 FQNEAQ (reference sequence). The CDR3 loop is CASSLLQETQYF. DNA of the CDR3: TGTGCCAGCAGCTTACTTCAGGAGACCCAGTACTTC.